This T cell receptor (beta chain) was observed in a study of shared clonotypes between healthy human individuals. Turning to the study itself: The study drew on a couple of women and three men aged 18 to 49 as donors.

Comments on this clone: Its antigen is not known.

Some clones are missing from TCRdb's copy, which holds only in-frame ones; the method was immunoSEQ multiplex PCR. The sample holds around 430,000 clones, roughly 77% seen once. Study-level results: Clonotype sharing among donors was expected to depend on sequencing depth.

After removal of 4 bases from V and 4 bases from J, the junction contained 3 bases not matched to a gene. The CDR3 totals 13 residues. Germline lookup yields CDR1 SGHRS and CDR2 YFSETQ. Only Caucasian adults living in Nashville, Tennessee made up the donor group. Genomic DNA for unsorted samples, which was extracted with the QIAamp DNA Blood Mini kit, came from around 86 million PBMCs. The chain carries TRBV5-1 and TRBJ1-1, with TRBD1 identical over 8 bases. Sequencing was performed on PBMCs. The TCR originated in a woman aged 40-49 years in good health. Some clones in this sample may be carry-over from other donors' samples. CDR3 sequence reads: CASSPGTGTEAFF. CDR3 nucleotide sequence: TGCGCCAGCAGCCCGGGGACAGGCACTGAAGCTTTCTTT.